This TCR beta chain was sequenced in a study of cytomegalovirus exposure and HLA in healthy donors. The study, taken as a whole, reports: TCR beta sequences numbering roughly 16,000 were associated with HLA alleles at 0.05 false discovery rate in a later analysis. The study listed about 150 cytomegalovirus-associated TCR beta chains.

13 Jbeta primers and 60 Vbeta primers were used for the PCR. Only in-frame clones appear in the TCRdb table, and some are missing; sequencing was by immunoSEQ multiplex PCR. The sample yields fewer than 150,000 clones, 79% seen once. As for this clone: Antigen specificity is unknown.

The V end lost 4 bases, the J end lost 2 bases, and 14 bases lay between the germline ends. CDR3 length equals 16 residues. Germline V lookup: CDR1 MNHEY, CDR2 SVGAGI. The sequenced sample consisted of PBMCs. The rearrangement uses TRBV6-5 and TRBJ2-2; D unresolved. The clonotype originates from a man aged 35-49 years in good health and CMV-seropositive. As DNA, the CDR3 is TGTGCCAGCAGTTTTCTCGGAGCCTCAAACACCGGGGAGCTGTTTTTT. Its protein product is CASSFLGASNTGELFF.